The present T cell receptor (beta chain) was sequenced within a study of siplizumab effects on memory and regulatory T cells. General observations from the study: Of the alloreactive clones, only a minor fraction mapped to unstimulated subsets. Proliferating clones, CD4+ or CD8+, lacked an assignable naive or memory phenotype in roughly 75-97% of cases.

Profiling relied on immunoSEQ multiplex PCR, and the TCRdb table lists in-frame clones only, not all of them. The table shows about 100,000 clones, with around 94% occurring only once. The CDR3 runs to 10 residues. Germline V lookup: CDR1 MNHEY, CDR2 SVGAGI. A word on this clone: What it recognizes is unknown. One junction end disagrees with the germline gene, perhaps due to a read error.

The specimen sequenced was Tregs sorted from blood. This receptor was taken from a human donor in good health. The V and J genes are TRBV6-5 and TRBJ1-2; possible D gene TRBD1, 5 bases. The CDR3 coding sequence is TGTACCAGCAGTCCAGGGGGCTACACCTTC. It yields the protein CTSSPGGYTF.